The source of this T cell receptor (beta chain) is a study of shared clonotypes between healthy human individuals. With regard to this clone: Its cognate antigen is unknown.

Study-wide results and caveats: Among the subsets, naive ones generally showed larger estimated richness than memory ones. Clonotype sharing among the donors was expected to vary with sequencing depth.

The donors, all of them Caucasian adults, lived in Nashville, Tennessee. The test was conducted at deep level. The table came from immunoSEQ multiplex PCR; TCRdb's copy has only in-frame clones and leaves some out. The profile shows roughly 2.5 million clones, around 94% of them singletons. The TCR originated in a man aged 18 to 30 in good health. Input material: naive CD4+ T cells sorted from blood. Subset denoted: CD45RA+ positively selected.

CDR3 nucleotide sequence: TGTGCCAGCAGTTTTGGACATTCTTTAGATACGCAGTATTTT. Translation: CASSFGHSLDTQYF. The genes are TRBV6-5 and TRBJ2-3, with TRBD1 as a possible D gene (5 bases). CDR1 and CDR2 from the germline V gene are MNHEY and SVGAGI. Trimming took 4 bases from V and 5 from J, leaving 13 bases between them. The CDR3 is made up of 14 amino acids.